Given below is one TCR beta chain in context. The antigen remains unidentified. Template material for TCR beta VDJ and CDR3 profiling consisted of genomic DNA. TCRdb passed the reads through MiXCR, listing each CDR3 protein once. Of around 170,000 distinct CDR3 sequences listed, about 47% were seen once; the top ten hold approximately 2.9%. This sample was taken from a study of CD8+CD57+ T cells in acquired aplastic anemia. For the study at large: DNA from sorted CD4+ and CD8+ cells averaged approximately 3.2 ug. An average of about 9.8 million reads for CD4+ cells was obtained from healthy donors.

Whole-study findings and limits: Patients and controls were found to share more than 25 CD8+ CDR3 sequences.

CDR3 length: 13 amino acids. V gave up 7 bases and J gave up 7 bases, with 14 bases separating them. Germline V CDR1 and CDR2: SNHLY, FYNNEI. The sequenced sample was sorted CD4+, CD8+, or CD8+CD57+ T cells (not recorded which) from PBMCs. This TCR was sampled from a human donor in good health. The chain joins TRBV2 to TRBJ2-1, with D maybe TRBD2 (6 bases). The CDR3 loop is CASTPVGGNEQFF. The CDR3 DNA follows: TGTGCCAGCACCCCTGTCGGAGGGAATGAGCAGTTCTTC. Using reference TRBV2 and TRBJ2-1 for the parts outside the CDR3, the full variable domain is EPEVTQTPSHQVTQMGQEVILRCVPISNHLYFYWYRQILGQKVEFLVSFYNNEISEKSEIFDDQFSVERPDGSNFTLKIRSTKLEDSAMYFCASTPVGGNEQFFGPGTRLTVL.